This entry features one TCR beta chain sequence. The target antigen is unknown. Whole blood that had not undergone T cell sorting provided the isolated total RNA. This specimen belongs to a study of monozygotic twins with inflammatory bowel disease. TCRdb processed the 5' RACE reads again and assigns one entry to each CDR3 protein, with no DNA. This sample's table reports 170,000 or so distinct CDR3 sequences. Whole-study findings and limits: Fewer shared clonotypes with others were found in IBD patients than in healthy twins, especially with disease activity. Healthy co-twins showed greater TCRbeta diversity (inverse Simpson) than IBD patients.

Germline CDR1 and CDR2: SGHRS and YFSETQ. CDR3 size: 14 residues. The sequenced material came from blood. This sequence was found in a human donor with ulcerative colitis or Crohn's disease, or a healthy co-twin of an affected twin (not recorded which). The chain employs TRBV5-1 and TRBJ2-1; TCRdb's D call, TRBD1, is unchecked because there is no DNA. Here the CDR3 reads CASSLGPAGQGQFF.